The rows below give T cell receptor beta chains drawn from one sample of a study of cytomegalovirus exposure and HLA in healthy donors. Only in-frame clones appear in the TCRdb table, and some are missing; sequencing was by immunoSEQ multiplex PCR. The sample lists 120,000 to 150,000 clones, about three quarters seen once, with about 13% in the top ten. Sequences were obtained from PBMCs. The receptors stem from a man aged 40-50 years in good health and CMV-seropositive. The CDR3 runs from the conserved cysteine through the conserved F or W. D genes are given only for firm matches. Clone size appears in some rows only: once, few, many, or a class for an expanded clone.

TGTGCCAGCAGCCCAAGCGGGAACCCTCGCTACGAGCAGTACTTC CASSPSGNPRYEQYF - TRBD2 TRBJ2-7 TRBV9
TGTGCCAGTACCATGGGAGGAACTAATGAAAAACTGTTTTTT CASTMGGTNEKLFF - - TRBJ1-4 TRBV19
TGTGCCAGCAGCCACGCCCGGCAGCTCTTACTAGCGGGAGTGAAAAACGAGCAGTACTTC CASSHARQLLLAGVKNEQYF - TRBD2 TRBJ2-7 TRBV5-4
TGTGCCAGCAAGGGGGTTTTCAATGAGCAGTTCTTC CASKGVFNEQFF once - TRBJ2-1 TRBV28
TGTGCCAGCTCCGACTCCCGAAACACCATATATTTT CASSDSRNTIYF - - TRBJ1-3 TRBV18
TGCGCCAGCAGTTGGAAAAGCGGGACAGATACGCAGTATTTT CASSWKSGTDTQYF - - TRBJ2-3 TRBV5-1
TGCGCCAGCAGCTTGGCAACAGGTGTTATGAACACTGAAGCTTTCTTT CASSLATGVMNTEAFF once - TRBJ1-1 TRBV5-1
TGTGCCAGCAGCCAAGGGTTAGCGGGAGGGTACGAGCAGTACTTC CASSQGLAGGYEQYF - TRBD2 TRBJ2-7 TRBV4-2
TGTGCCAGCAGCTCGGCGGGCTCCTACGAGCAGTACTTC CASSSAGSYEQYF - - TRBJ2-7 TRBV6-6
TGTGCCAGCAGTCTCAGAGGTTCCTACCGAGGAAACACCATATATTTT CASSLRGSYRGNTIYF - - TRBJ1-3 TRBV28
TGCGCCAGCAGCCATGACAGGGTCGAGACCCAGTACTTC CASSHDRVETQYF - TRBD1 TRBJ2-5 TRBV5-1
TGTGCCAGCAGTTACGGGTTCGGGGATACGCAGTATTTT CASSYGFGDTQYF - - TRBJ2-3 TRBV6-5
TGTGCCAGCAGAACCAGGGGGTCAACACCGGGTTCCGCCAAGGGAGCTTTCTTT CASRTRGSTPGSAKGAFF - TRBD1 TRBJ1-1 TRBV28
TGTGCCAGCTCCAAAGGGACAGGGACCTACGAGCAGTACTTC CASSKGTGTYEQYF - TRBD1 TRBJ2-7 TRBV9
TGTGCCAGCTCACCCCAGGACAATCAGCCCCAGCATTTT CASSPQDNQPQHF - - TRBJ1-5 TRBV18
TGTGCCATCAGTGAGTCGGTAGATATAAACTATGGCTACACCTTC CAISESVDINYGYTF once - TRBJ1-2 TRBV10-3
TGTGCCAGCAGCCTGCGGGGCGTCTACAATGAGCAGTTCTTC CASSLRGVYNEQFF once - TRBJ2-1 TRBV9
TGTGCCAGCAGTTTAAGAGGACTAGCGTTCTACGAGCAGTACTTC CASSLRGLAFYEQYF - TRBD2 TRBJ2-7 TRBV28
TGTGCCAGCAGCTCGGCGCTAGCTTCCTACGAGCAGTACTTC CASSSALASYEQYF once - TRBJ2-7 TRBV5-4
TGTGCCAGCAGCGAGTCGGGGGGAGTCTGGTGGTTC CASSESGGVWWF few TRBD2 TRBJ2-7 TRBV5-5
TGCGCCAGCAGCCTACAGCCATCGGCAGATACGCAGTATTTT CASSLQPSADTQYF - - TRBJ2-3 TRBV5-1
TGTGCCAGCAGTTCTTGGACAGGTGTCGTTCAGCCCCAGCATTTT CASSSWTGVVQPQHF - TRBD1 TRBJ1-5 TRBV28
TGCGCCAGCAGCCAAGCCTCCGACGGAGCTAACTATGGCTACACCTTC CASSQASDGANYGYTF - - TRBJ1-2 TRBV4-1
TGCGCCAGCAGCTTGGGCGAAAACGAAAAACTGTTTTTT CASSLGENEKLFF - - TRBJ1-4 TRBV5-1
TGTGCCAGCAGTTTAATAATAGGGGAGGGGAGCTTGATTGAAGCTTTCTTT CASSLIIGEGSLIEAFF - - TRBJ1-1 TRBV28
TGTGCCAGCAGCTCGGACAGGAAAGCCAATCAGCCCCAGCATTTT CASSSDRKANQPQHF - TRBD1 TRBJ1-5 TRBV7-9
TGCAGCGTCGGGGGAGTTGCAACAGATACGCAGTATTTT CSVGGVATDTQYF once - TRBJ2-3 TRBV29-1
TGTGCCAGCAGCCAGGAGAGGGAAGACGGGGAGCTGTTTTTT CASSQEREDGELFF - - TRBJ2-2 TRBV27
TGTGCCAGCAGTGAAGCAATAGTTAACTATGGCTACACCTTC CASSEAIVNYGYTF few - TRBJ1-2 TRBV2
TGTGCCAGTAGTATCGGGGGACTAGCCGCCTACGAGCAGTACTTC CASSIGGLAAYEQYF few TRBD2 TRBJ2-7 TRBV19
TGTGCCAGCAGCAAAAGGGACGGGAGAAACAATGAGCAGTTCTTC CASSKRDGRNNEQFF few - TRBJ2-1 TRBV21-1